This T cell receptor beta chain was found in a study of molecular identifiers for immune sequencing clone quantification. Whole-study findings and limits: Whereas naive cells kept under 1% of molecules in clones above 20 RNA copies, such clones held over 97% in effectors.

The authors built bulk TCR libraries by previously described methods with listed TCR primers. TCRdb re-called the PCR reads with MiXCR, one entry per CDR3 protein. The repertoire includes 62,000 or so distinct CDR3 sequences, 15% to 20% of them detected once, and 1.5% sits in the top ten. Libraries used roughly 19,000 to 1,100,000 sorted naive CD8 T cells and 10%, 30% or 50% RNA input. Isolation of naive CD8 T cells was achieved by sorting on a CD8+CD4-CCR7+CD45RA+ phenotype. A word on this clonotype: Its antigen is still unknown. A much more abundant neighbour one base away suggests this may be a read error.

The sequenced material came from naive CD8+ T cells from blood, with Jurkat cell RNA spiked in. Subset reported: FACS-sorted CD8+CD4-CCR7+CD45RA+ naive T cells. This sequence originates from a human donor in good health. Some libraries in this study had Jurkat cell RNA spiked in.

This CDR3 is CASSPTGQPNEKLVF. The CDR3 DNA reads TGTGCCAGTAGTCCCACTGGACAACCTAATGAAAAACTGGTTTTT. V gene TRBV19 combines with J gene TRBJ1-4, with D possibly matching TRBD1 (5 bases). Germline-derived CDR1 and CDR2 are LNHDA and SQIVND (reference sequence). This CDR3 region has 15 residues.